This note documents a single T cell receptor (beta chain) sequence. Its antigen is not identified. From germline, CDR1 is MNHEY and CDR2 SMNVEV (reference sequence). V lost 5 bases and J 3 bases, leaving 13 bases between the germline ends. The CDR3 runs to 14 residues. The PCR had 60 Vbeta and 13 Jbeta primers. Clones were read by immunoSEQ multiplex PCR, and TCRdb kept only the in-frame ones, dropping some. The table has roughly 230,000 clones, about 77% seen once. The data belong to a study of cytomegalovirus exposure and HLA in healthy donors. Across the study: Of the donors genotyped, 300 to 500 in all, about 80% fell in the Caucasian-associated ancestry cluster.

General study findings and limits: The study carried out a later analysis of TCR beta sequences. It associated some 17,000 of them with specific HLA alleles at a false discovery rate of 0.05. Several top significant clusters appeared, in a later analysis, to be linked to common viral pathogens.

Sequences were obtained from PBMCs. The clonotype was recovered from a boy between 10 and 17 years old in good health and CMV-seronegative. The chain carries TRBV27 and TRBJ1-1; possible D gene TRBD1, 5 bases. The CDR3 nucleotides are TGTGCCAGCAGTCCACCCGGAGGGGACACTGAAGCTTTCTTT. Translated, it gives CASSPPGGDTEAFF.